These T cell receptor beta chains were read from a single sample in a study of shared clonotypes between healthy human individuals. Produced via immunoSEQ multiplex PCR; TCRdb's table is partial and in-frame only. The sample carries 2,500,000 or so clones, under 95% recorded once. Sequenced sample: naive CD4+ T cells from PBMCs. The receptor set was obtained from a man between 18 and 29 years old in good health. Some clones in this sample may be carry-over from other donors' samples. Each CDR3 is given with its conserved first and last residue. D genes are given only for firm matches. Only part of the rows carry a size: once, few, many, or a class if the clone is expanded.

d_gene: NA
len: 12
v_gene: TRBV29-1
abundance: NA
j_gene: TRBJ2-3
CDR3nt: TGCAGCGTCGGACAGTGGGCAGATACGCAGTATTTT
CDR3aa: CSVGQWADTQYF

d_gene: NA
len: 16
v_gene: TRBV2
abundance: NA
j_gene: TRBJ2-1
CDR3nt: TGTGCCAGCAGTGCGAGGGGTCCTGGCCGAGAGGGTGAGCAGTTCTTC
CDR3aa: CASSARGPGREGEQFF

d_gene: NA
len: 14
v_gene: TRBV7-9
abundance: NA
j_gene: TRBJ2-7
CDR3nt: TGTGCCAGCAGCTTAGCGCAGAGATTCTACGAGCAGTACTTC
CDR3aa: CASSLAQRFYEQYF

d_gene: NA
len: 13
v_gene: TRBV7-3
abundance: NA
j_gene: TRBJ2-7
CDR3nt: TGTGCCAGCAGCGTACAGGGGGAGGGCGAGCAGTACTTC
CDR3aa: CASSVQGEGEQYF

d_gene: NA
len: 13
v_gene: TRBV5-4
abundance: NA
j_gene: TRBJ2-7
CDR3nt: TGTGCCAGCAGCCCATGGGACGGCTACGAGCAGTACTTC
CDR3aa: CASSPWDGYEQYF

d_gene: NA
len: 14
v_gene: TRBV27
abundance: NA
j_gene: TRBJ1-1
CDR3nt: TGTGCCAGCAGGGGAGGGCCGGGGGACACTGAAGCTTTCTTT
CDR3aa: CASRGGPGDTEAFF

d_gene: TRBD1
len: 15
v_gene: TRBV28
abundance: NA
j_gene: TRBJ2-7
CDR3nt: TGTGCCAGCAGAGACGGACAGGGGGCCGTCTACGAGCAGTACTTC
CDR3aa: CASRDGQGAVYEQYF

d_gene: NA
len: 15
v_gene: TRBV7-2
abundance: NA
j_gene: TRBJ2-5
CDR3nt: TGTGCCAGCAGCTTGGGTCTAGGGTATGGGGAGACCCAGTACTTC
CDR3aa: CASSLGLGYGETQYF

d_gene: NA
len: 12
v_gene: TRBV6-4
abundance: NA
j_gene: TRBJ2-3
CDR3nt: TGTGCCAGCAGTGACTTCAGGGGTACGCAGTATTTT
CDR3aa: CASSDFRGTQYF

d_gene: TRBD1
len: 16
v_gene: TRBV6-5
abundance: NA
j_gene: TRBJ2-5
CDR3nt: TGTGCCAGCAGTTACGGGGGGACAGGGGGCTTGGAGACCCAGTACTTC
CDR3aa: CASSYGGTGGLETQYF

d_gene: NA
len: 12
v_gene: TRBV27
abundance: NA
j_gene: TRBJ1-2
CDR3nt: TGTGCCAGCAGTTTCTTGGGACTCCCGTACACCTTC
CDR3aa: CASSFLGLPYTF

d_gene: NA
len: 13
v_gene: TRBV7-6
abundance: NA
j_gene: TRBJ2-1
CDR3nt: TGTGCCAGCAGCCCACTGGGGGTCCATGAGCAGTTCTTC
CDR3aa: CASSPLGVHEQFF

d_gene: TRBD1
len: 15
v_gene: TRBV7-9
abundance: NA
j_gene: TRBJ2-7
CDR3nt: TGTGCCAGCAGCTTACCGGGACAGGGGGTTTACGAGCAGTACTTC
CDR3aa: CASSLPGQGVYEQYF

d_gene: NA
len: 12
v_gene: TRBV19
abundance: few
j_gene: TRBJ1-1
CDR3nt: TGTGCCAGTACCAATAGAATAGCTGAAGCTTTCTTT
CDR3aa: CASTNRIAEAFF

d_gene: TRBD2
len: 15
v_gene: TRBV19
abundance: NA
j_gene: TRBJ2-4
CDR3nt: TGTGCCAGTAGGCGGGGTGGGGACTACAAAAACATTCAGTACTTC
CDR3aa: CASRRGGDYKNIQYF

d_gene: TRBD1
len: 15
v_gene: TRBV5-1
abundance: NA
j_gene: TRBJ1-1
CDR3nt: TGCGCCAGCAGCTTCACCACCGGGACAGGGACTGAAGCTTTCTTT
CDR3aa: CASSFTTGTGTEAFF

d_gene: NA
len: 15
v_gene: TRBV19
abundance: NA
j_gene: TRBJ1-5
CDR3nt: TGTGCCGGGGGGAATGGCAGGTATAGCAATCAGCCCCAGCATTTT
CDR3aa: CAGGNGRYSNQPQHF

d_gene: NA
len: 15
v_gene: TRBV11-3
abundance: NA
j_gene: TRBJ2-1
CDR3nt: TGTGCCAGCAGCTTTAGCGGACCCTCCTACAATGAGCAGTTCTTC
CDR3aa: CASSFSGPSYNEQFF

d_gene: NA
len: 14
v_gene: TRBV7-6
abundance: NA
j_gene: TRBJ1-3
CDR3nt: TGTGCCAGCAGCCTAACGCTCTCTGGAAACACCATATATTTT
CDR3aa: CASSLTLSGNTIYF

d_gene: NA
len: 17
v_gene: TRBV28
abundance: NA
j_gene: TRBJ1-5
CDR3nt: TGTGCCAGCAGTTCCATCTCCAACCTTTATAGCAATCAGCCCCAGCATTTT
CDR3aa: CASSSISNLYSNQPQHF

d_gene: NA
len: 15
v_gene: TRBV27
abundance: NA
j_gene: TRBJ1-1
CDR3nt: TGTGCCAGCAGTTCATCTCCGAGAGGGTCGGGCGAAGCTTTCTTT
CDR3aa: CASSSSPRGSGEAFF

d_gene: NA
len: 15
v_gene: TRBV5-6
abundance: NA
j_gene: TRBJ1-1
CDR3nt: TGTGCCAGCAGCTTGGCAGGCAGGGCTGGCACTGAAGCTTTCTTT
CDR3aa: CASSLAGRAGTEAFF

d_gene: NA
len: 15
v_gene: TRBV9
abundance: NA
j_gene: TRBJ1-3
CDR3nt: TGTGCCAGCAGCGTAGGACAGTTACCTGGAAACACCATATATTTT
CDR3aa: CASSVGQLPGNTIYF

d_gene: TRBD2
len: 18
v_gene: TRBV5-3
abundance: NA
j_gene: TRBJ2-1
CDR3nt: TGTGCCAGAAGCTTCGGGCAGGGGCGACTAGCGGGCCCCAATGAGCAGTTCTTC
CDR3aa: CARSFGQGRLAGPNEQFF

d_gene: NA
len: 14
v_gene: TRBV4-1
abundance: NA
j_gene: TRBJ1-3
CDR3nt: TGCGCCAGCAGCCAGGTTACCTCTGGAAACACCATATATTTT
CDR3aa: CASSQVTSGNTIYF

d_gene: TRBD1
len: 15
v_gene: TRBV5-4
abundance: NA
j_gene: TRBJ2-3
CDR3nt: TGTGCCAGCAGCAGAGGGGACAGGGGCGCAGATACGCAGTATTTT
CDR3aa: CASSRGDRGADTQYF

d_gene: TRBD2
len: 16
v_gene: TRBV4-2
abundance: NA
j_gene: TRBJ2-1
CDR3nt: TGTGCCAGCAGCCAAGACCCCGGTAGCGGGAGCCGAGAGCAGTTCTTC
CDR3aa: CASSQDPGSGSREQFF

d_gene: NA
len: 14
v_gene: TRBV18
abundance: NA
j_gene: TRBJ1-2
CDR3nt: TGTGCCAGCTCGAAATGGGACGCCTCCAGGGGCTACACCTTC
CDR3aa: CASSKWDASRGYTF

d_gene: TRBD1
len: 18
v_gene: TRBV4-3
abundance: NA
j_gene: TRBJ1-1
CDR3nt: TGCGCCAGCAGCCAGACAGGGTGGCGACGCCTTAGGGACACTGAAGCTTTCTTT
CDR3aa: CASSQTGWRRLRDTEAFF

d_gene: TRBD1
len: 14
v_gene: TRBV7-2
abundance: NA
j_gene: TRBJ1-1
CDR3nt: TGTGCCAGCAGCTTTCGACAGGGGGGCACTGAAGCTTTCTTT
CDR3aa: CASSFRQGGTEAFF

d_gene: NA
len: 16
v_gene: TRBV5-1
abundance: NA
j_gene: TRBJ2-3
CDR3nt: TGCGCCAGCAGCTTGAAGATCCCGGCCCGGACAGATACGCAGTATTTT
CDR3aa: CASSLKIPARTDTQYF

d_gene: NA
len: 18
v_gene: TRBV5-1
abundance: once
j_gene: TRBJ2-7
CDR3nt: TGCGCCAGCAGCTTAGGGCTAGCCCCAGGGGGGGGATTCTACGAGCAGTACTTC
CDR3aa: CASSLGLAPGGGFYEQYF

d_gene: NA
len: 12
v_gene: TRBV28
abundance: NA
j_gene: TRBJ1-2
CDR3nt: TGTGCCAGCAGTCCACTGGGGCACGGCTACACCTTC
CDR3aa: CASSPLGHGYTF

d_gene: TRBD1
len: 15
v_gene: TRBV15
abundance: NA
j_gene: TRBJ2-1
CDR3nt: TGTGCCACCAGCCCGGACAGGTGGGCCTACAATGAGCAGTTCTTC
CDR3aa: CATSPDRWAYNEQFF

d_gene: NA
len: 15
v_gene: TRBV28
abundance: NA
j_gene: TRBJ1-1
CDR3nt: TGTGCCAGCAGCCTGCGGGTCGGACTGAACACTGAAGCTTTCTTT
CDR3aa: CASSLRVGLNTEAFF

d_gene: NA
len: 15
v_gene: TRBV28
abundance: NA
j_gene: TRBJ1-2
CDR3nt: TGTGCCAGCAGTGTGAACTGGGGGCGGGGAGATGGCTACACCTTC
CDR3aa: CASSVNWGRGDGYTF

d_gene: NA
len: 14
v_gene: TRBV7-8
abundance: NA
j_gene: TRBJ2-3
CDR3nt: TGTGCCAGCAGCGTCCAGGGGGGAGCAGATACGCAGTATTTT
CDR3aa: CASSVQGGADTQYF

d_gene: NA
len: 14
v_gene: TRBV5-1
abundance: once
j_gene: TRBJ2-5
CDR3nt: TGCGCCAGCAGCCACGGGACCCTCCAAGAGACCCAGTACTTC
CDR3aa: CASSHGTLQETQYF

d_gene: NA
len: 12
v_gene: TRBV15
abundance: NA
j_gene: TRBJ1-2
CDR3nt: TGTGCCACCAGCAGAGAAAAGTATGGCTACACCTTC
CDR3aa: CATSREKYGYTF

d_gene: TRBD1
len: 16
v_gene: TRBV7-6
abundance: once
j_gene: TRBJ2-7
CDR3nt: TGTGCCAGCAGCCCAGGCTTGGACAGGGGAGCCTACGAGCAGTACTTC
CDR3aa: CASSPGLDRGAYEQYF

d_gene: NA
len: 16
v_gene: TRBV4-3
abundance: NA
j_gene: TRBJ2-2
CDR3nt: TGCGCCAGCAGCCGAGAGACAATTCCGAACACCGGGGAGCTGTTTTTT
CDR3aa: CASSRETIPNTGELFF

d_gene: TRBD2
len: 16
v_gene: TRBV29-1
abundance: NA
j_gene: TRBJ2-7
CDR3nt: TGCAGCGTTGAAGAACTAGCGGGAGTGGCCTCCTACGAGCAGTACTTC
CDR3aa: CSVEELAGVASYEQYF